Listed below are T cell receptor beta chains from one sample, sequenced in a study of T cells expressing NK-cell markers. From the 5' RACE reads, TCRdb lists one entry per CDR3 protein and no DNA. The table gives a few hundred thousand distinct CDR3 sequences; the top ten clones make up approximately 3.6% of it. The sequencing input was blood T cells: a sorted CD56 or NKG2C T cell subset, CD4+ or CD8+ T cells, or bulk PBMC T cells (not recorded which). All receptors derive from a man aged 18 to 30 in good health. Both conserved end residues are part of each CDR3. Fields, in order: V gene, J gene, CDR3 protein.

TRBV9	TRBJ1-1	CASSPILTEAFF
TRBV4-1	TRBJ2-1	CASSRLIFYEQFF
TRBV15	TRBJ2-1	CATSRTQRNEQFF
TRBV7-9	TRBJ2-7	CASSLVPVNYEQYF
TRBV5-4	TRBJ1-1	CASSLEPGGVAEAFF
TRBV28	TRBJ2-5	CASSLPSGGQETQYF
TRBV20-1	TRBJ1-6	CSARETGGRSPLHF
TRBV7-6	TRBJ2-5	CASSLFSGANPETQYF
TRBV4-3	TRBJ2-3	CASSQEAVRDTQYF
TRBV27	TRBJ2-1	CASSLLDSLREQFF
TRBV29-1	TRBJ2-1	CSVGGLAGELYNEQFF
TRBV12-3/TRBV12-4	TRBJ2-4	CASSLSGVPKNIQYF
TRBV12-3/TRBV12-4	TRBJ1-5	CASGLGNQPQHF
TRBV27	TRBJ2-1	CASSSFLAGGYNEQFF
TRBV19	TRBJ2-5	CASKDRVGETQYF
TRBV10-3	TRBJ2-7	CAISLGLAGPSSYEQYF
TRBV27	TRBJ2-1	CASRGLVMDEQFF
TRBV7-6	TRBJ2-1	CASSPGHLIYNEQFF
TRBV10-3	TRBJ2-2	CAISEFGLADVNTGELFF
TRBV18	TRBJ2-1	CASSPVGGSGFDEQFF
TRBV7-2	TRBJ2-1	CASSPDFYNEQFF
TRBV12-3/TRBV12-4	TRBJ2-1	CASSLRSGLANEQFF
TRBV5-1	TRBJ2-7	CASSLVGRDRTTYEQYF
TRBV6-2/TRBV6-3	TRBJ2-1	CASSPKDRHNEQFF
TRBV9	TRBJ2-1	CASSLTIRNEQFF
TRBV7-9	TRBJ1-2	CASSWTEVGYTF
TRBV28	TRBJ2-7	CASRLAGVYEQYF
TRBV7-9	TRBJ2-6	CASSPPRGAGANVLTF
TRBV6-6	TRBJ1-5	CASSYPGNQPQHF
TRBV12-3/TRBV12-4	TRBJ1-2	CASTRRVTYGYTF
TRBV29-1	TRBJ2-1	CSVGGQGYRESYNEQFF
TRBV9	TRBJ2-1	CASSVELLGLNEFF
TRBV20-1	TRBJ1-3	CSARDTNTIYF
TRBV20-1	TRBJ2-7	CSAERTRLAGQNEQYF
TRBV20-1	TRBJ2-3	CSAPGLAGGRRDTQYF
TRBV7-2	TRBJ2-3	CASSPAAFTDTQYF
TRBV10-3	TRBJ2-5	CAAAQGAPQETQYF
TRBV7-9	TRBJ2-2	CASSRDRPLVMLFF
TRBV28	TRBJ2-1	CASRPGLAGAQRPYNEQFF
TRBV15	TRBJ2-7	CATSVRTSGSGEQYF
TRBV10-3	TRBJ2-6	CAISQTGQSSGANVLTF
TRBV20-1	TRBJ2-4	CSARQGAGNIQYF
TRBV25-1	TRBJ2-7	CASSGPRGYRSEQYF
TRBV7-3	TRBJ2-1	CASSLTPGLAGGPVSYNEQFF
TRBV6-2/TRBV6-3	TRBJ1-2	CASFSIGLGNYGYTF
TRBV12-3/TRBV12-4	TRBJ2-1	CASSLPGGPTIYEQFF
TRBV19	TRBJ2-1	CASSMPLAQGHNEQFF
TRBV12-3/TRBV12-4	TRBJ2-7	CASTLGTSYEQYF
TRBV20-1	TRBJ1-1	CSARDRGWTEAFF
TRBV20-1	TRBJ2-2	CSATGQNTGELFF
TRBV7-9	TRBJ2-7	CASSRDRSATSYEQYF
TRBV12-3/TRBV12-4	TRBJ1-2	CASSHLRDYDRHYGYTF
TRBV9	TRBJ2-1	CASSPRLATYNEQFF
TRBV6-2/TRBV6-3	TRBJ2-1	CASSRPGREQFF
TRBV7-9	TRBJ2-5	CASSQGLATQETQYF
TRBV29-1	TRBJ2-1	CSVEQGTNEQFF
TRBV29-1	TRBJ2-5	CSVFRVPLAGGAETQYF
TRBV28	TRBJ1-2	CASSFVSGAPGGYTF
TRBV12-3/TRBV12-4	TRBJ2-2	CASTLGGGPTGELFF